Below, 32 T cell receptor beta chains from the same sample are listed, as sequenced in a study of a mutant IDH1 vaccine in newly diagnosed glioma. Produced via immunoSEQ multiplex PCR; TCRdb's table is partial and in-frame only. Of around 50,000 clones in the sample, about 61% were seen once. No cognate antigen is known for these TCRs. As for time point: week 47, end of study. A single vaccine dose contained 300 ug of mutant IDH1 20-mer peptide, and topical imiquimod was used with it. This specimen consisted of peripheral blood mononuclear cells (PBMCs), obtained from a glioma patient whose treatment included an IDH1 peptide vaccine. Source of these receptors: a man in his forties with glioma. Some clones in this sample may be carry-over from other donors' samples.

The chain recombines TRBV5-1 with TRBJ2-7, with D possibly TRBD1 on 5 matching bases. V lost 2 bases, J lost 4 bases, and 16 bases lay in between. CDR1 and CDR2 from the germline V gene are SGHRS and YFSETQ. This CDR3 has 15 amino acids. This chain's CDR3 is CASSFVAQGKYEQYF. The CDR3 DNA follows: TGCGCCAGCAGCTTCGTTGCCCAGGGTAAATACGAGCAGTACTTC. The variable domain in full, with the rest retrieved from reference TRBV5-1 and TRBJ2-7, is KAGVTQTPRYLIKTRGQQVTLSCSPISGHRSVSWYQQTPGQGLQFLFEYFSETQRNKGNFPGRFSGRQFSNSRSEMNVSTLELGDSALYLCASSFVAQGKYEQYFGPGTRLTVT.

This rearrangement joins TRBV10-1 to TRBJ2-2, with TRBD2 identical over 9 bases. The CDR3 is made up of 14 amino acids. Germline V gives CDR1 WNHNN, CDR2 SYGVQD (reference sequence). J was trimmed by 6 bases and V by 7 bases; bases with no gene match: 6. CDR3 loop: CASKDEREAGELFF. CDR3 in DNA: TGCGCCAGCAAGGACGAGCGGGAGGCCGGGGAGCTGTTTTTT.

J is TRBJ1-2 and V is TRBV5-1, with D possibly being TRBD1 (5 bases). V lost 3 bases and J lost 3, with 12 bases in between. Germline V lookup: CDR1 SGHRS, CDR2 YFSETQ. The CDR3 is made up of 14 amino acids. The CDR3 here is CASSWGSGDYGYTF. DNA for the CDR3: TGCGCCAGCAGCTGGGGATCGGGGGACTATGGCTACACCTTC. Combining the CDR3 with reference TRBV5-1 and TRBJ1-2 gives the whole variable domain KAGVTQTPRYLIKTRGQQVTLSCSPISGHRSVSWYQQTPGQGLQFLFEYFSETQRNKGNFPGRFSGRQFSNSRSEMNVSTLELGDSALYLCASSWGSGDYGYTFGSGTRLTVV.

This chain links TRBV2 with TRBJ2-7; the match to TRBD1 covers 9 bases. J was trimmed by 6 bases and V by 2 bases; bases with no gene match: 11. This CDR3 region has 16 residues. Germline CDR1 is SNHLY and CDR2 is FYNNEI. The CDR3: CASSEWGGDRAREQYF. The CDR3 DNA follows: TGTGCCAGCAGTGAATGGGGTGGGGACAGGGCTCGCGAGCAGTACTTC.

The CDR3 coding sequence is TGTGCCAGCAGTGAACCGGGACAAAGGGAGACCCAGTACTTC. It is translated as CASSEPGQRETQYF. V usage is TRBV6-1 and J usage is TRBJ2-5, with D perhaps matching TRBD1 (6 bases). Trimming pared 2 bases from V and 5 bases from J, leaving 12 bases between. Germline CDR1 and CDR2: MNHNS and SASEGT. CDR3 length equals 14 residues.

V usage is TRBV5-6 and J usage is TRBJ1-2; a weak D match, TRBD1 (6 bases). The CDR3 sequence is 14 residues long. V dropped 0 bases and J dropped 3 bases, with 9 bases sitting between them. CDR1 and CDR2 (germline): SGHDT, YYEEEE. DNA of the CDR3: TGTGCCAGCAGCTTGGTGGACAGAGACTATGGCTACACCTTC. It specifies CASSLVDRDYGYTF.

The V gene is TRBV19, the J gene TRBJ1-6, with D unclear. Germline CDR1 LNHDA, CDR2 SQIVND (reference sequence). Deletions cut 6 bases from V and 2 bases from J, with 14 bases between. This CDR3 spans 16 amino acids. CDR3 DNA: TGTGCCAGTAGCCGAGACGTGGTACCCTATAATTCACCCCTCCACTTT. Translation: CASSRDVVPYNSPLHF.

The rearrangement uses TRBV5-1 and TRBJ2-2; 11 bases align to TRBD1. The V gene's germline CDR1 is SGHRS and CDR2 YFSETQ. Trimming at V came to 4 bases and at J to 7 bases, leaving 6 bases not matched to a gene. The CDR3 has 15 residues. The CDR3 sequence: CASSPWTGGYGELFF. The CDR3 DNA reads TGCGCCAGCAGCCCTTGGACAGGGGGCTACGGGGAGCTGTTTTTT.

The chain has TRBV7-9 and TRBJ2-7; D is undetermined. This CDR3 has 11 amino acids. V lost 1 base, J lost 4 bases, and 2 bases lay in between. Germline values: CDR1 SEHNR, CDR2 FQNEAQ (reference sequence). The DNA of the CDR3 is TGTGCCAGCAGCTTAGAATACGAGCAGTACTTC. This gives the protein CASSLEYEQYF.

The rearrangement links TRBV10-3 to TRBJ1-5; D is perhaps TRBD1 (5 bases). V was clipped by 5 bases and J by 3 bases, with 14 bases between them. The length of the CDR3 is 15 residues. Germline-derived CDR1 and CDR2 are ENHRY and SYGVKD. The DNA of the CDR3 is TGTGCCATCAGTTCCTCCGGGACGGACAATCAGCCCCAGCATTTT. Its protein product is CAISSSGTDNQPQHF.

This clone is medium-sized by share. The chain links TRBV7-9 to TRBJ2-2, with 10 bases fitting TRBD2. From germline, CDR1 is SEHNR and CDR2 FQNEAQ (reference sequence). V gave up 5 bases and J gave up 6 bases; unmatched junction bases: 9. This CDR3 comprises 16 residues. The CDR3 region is CASSPIFSGGAGELFF. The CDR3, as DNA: TGTGCCAGCAGCCCAATTTTCAGCGGGGGGGCCGGGGAGCTGTTTTTT.

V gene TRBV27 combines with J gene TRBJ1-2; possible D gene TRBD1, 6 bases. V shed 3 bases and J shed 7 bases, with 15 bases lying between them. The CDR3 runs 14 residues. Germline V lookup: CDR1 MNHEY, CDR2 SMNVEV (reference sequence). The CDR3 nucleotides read TGTGCCAGCAGTTTTAGGAACAGGGCCGGTGGCTACACCTTC. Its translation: CASSFRNRAGGYTF.

The CDR3 sequence is CASSLKHSPNTEAFF. In DNA, the CDR3 is TGTGCCAGCAGCTTAAAGCACAGCCCTAACACTGAAGCTTTCTTT. This rearrangement joins TRBV7-9 to TRBJ1-1; D is ambiguous. The CDR3 totals 15 residues. Germline V gene data show CDR1 as SEHNR and CDR2 as FQNEAQ (reference sequence). V lost 2 bases to trimming and J lost 2 bases, with 12 bases between them.

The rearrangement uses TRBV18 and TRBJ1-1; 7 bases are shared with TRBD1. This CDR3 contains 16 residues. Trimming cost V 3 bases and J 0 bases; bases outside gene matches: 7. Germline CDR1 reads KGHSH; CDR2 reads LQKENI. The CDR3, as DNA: TGTGCCAGCTCACCCATGGGACAGAACATGAACACTGAAGCTTTCTTT. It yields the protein CASSPMGQNMNTEAFF.

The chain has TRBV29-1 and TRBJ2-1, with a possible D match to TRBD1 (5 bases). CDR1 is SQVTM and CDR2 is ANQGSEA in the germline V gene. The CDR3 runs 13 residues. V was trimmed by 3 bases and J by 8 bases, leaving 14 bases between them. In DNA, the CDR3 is TGCAGCGTTGAGGGGCAGCGTCGGGATGAGCAGTTCTTC. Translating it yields CSVEGQRRDEQFF.

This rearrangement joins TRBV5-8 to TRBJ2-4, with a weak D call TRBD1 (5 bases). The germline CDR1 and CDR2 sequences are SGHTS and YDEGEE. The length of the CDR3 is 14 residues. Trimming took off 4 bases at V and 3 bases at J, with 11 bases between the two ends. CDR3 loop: CASSPEGVKNIQYF. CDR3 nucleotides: TGTGCCAGCAGCCCTGAAGGGGTCAAAAACATTCAGTACTTC.

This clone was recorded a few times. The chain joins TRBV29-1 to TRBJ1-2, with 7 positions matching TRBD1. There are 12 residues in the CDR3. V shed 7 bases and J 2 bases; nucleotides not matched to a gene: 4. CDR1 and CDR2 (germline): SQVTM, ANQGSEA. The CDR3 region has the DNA TGCAGCGCCGCGGGACAGAACTATGGCTACACCTTC. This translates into CSAAGQNYGYTF.

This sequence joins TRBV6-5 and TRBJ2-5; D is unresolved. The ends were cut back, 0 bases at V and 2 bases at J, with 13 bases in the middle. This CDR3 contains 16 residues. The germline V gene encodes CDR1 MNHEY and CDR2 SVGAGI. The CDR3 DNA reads TGTGCCAGCAGTTACTCGAAAGGGCACGGACAAGAGACCCAGTACTTC. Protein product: CASSYSKGHGQETQYF.

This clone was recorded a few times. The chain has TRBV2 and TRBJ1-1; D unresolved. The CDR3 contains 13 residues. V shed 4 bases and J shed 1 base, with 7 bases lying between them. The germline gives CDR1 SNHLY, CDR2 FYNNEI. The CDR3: CASSARGNTEAFF. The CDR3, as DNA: TGTGCCAGCAGTGCTCGGGGGAACACTGAAGCTTTCTTT. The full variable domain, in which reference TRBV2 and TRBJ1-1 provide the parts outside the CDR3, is EPEVTQTPSHQVTQMGQEVILRCVPISNHLYFYWYRQILGQKVEFLVSFYNNEISEKSEIFDDQFSVERPDGSNFTLKIRSTKLEDSAMYFCASSARGNTEAFFGQGTRLTVV.

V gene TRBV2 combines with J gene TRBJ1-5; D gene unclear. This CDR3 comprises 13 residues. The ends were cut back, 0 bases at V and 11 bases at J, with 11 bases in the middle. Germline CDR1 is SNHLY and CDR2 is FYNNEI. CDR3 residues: CASSEAWAGAQHF. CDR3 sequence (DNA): TGTGCCAGCAGTGAAGCATGGGCCGGGGCCCAGCATTTT.

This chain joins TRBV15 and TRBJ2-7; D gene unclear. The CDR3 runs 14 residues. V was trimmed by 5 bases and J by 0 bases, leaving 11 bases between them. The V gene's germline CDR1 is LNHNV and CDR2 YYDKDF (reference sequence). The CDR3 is CATSPIGVSYEQYF. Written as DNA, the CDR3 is TGTGCCACCAGCCCTATCGGAGTCTCCTACGAGCAGTACTTC. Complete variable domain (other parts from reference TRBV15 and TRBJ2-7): DAMVIQNPRYQVTQFGKPVTLSCSQTLNHNVMYWYQQKSSQAPKLLFHYYDKDFNNEADTPDNFQSRRPNTSFCFLDIRSPGLGDTAMYLCATSPIGVSYEQYFGPGTRLTVT.

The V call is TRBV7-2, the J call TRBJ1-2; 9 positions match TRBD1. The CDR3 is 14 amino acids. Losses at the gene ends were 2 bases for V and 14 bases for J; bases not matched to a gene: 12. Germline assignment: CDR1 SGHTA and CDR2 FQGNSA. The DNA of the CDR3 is TGTGCCAGCAGCTTAACCGGGAGGACAGGGGCAGTAACCTTC. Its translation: CASSLTGRTGAVTF.

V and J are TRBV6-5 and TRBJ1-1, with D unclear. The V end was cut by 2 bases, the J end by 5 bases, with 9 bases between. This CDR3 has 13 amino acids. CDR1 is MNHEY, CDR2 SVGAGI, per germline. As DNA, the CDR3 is TGTGCCAGCAGTTACCAGACAAGGACTGAAGCTTTCTTT. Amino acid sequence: CASSYQTRTEAFF.

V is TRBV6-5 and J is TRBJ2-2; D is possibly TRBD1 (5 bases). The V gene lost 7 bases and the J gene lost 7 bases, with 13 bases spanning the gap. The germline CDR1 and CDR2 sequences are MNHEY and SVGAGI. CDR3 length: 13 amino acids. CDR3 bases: TGTGCCAGCACCTTCTTTCAGGGCGGGGAGCTGTTTTTT. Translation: CASTFFQGGELFF.

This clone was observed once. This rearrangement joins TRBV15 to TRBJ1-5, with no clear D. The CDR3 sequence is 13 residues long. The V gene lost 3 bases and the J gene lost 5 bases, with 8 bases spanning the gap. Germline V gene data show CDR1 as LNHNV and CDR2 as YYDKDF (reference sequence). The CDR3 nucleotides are TGTGCCACCAGCAGTACAACACATCAGCCCCAGCATTTT. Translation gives CATSSTTHQPQHF.

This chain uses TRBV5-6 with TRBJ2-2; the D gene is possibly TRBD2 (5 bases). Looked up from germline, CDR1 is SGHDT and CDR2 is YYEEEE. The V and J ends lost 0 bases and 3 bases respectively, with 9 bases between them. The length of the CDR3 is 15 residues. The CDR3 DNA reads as TGTGCCAGCAGCTTGGGGGGAGTGCACACCGGGGAGCTGTTTTTT. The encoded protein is CASSLGGVHTGELFF.

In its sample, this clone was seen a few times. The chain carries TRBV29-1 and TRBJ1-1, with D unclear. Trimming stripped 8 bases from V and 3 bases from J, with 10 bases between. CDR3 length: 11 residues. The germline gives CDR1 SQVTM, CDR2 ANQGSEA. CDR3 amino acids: CSLGGDTEAFF. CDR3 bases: TGCAGCCTGGGCGGGGACACTGAAGCTTTCTTT.

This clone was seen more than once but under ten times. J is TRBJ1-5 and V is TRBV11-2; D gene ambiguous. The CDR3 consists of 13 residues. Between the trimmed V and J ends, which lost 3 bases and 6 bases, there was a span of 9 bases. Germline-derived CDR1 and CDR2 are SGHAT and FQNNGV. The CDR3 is CASSFELFQPQHF. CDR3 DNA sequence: TGTGCCAGCAGCTTCGAGCTATTTCAGCCCCAGCATTTT.

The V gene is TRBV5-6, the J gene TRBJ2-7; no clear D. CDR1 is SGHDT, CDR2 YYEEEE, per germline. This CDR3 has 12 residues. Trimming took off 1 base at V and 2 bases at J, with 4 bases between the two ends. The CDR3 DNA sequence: TGTGCCAGCAGCTTGCTGGCCTACGAGCAGTACTTC. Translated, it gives CASSLLAYEQYF.

The CDR3 sequence: CASSPQGASGNTIYF. Here the CDR3 DNA reads TGTGCCAGCAGCCCACAGGGGGCAAGTGGAAACACCATATATTTT. J is TRBJ1-3 and V is TRBV7-9; 9 bases map to TRBD1. V dropped 5 bases and J dropped 3; count of bases not matched to a gene: 5. The CDR3 contains 15 residues. CDR1 SEHNR and CDR2 FQNEAQ come from the germline V gene (reference sequence).

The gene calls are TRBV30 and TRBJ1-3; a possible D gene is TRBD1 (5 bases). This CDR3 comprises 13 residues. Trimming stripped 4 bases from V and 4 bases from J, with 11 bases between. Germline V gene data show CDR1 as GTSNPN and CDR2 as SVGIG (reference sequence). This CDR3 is CAWTGRIGNTIYF. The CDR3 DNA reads TGTGCCTGGACAGGGAGAATCGGAAACACCATATATTTT.

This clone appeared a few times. This CDR3 is CASSYSGGDGYTF. The CDR3 DNA reads as TGTGCCAGCAGTTACTCTGGGGGGGATGGCTACACCTTC. The chain couples TRBV6-5 to TRBJ1-2, with a possible D match to TRBD1 (5 bases). This CDR3 contains 13 residues. The ends were cut back, 0 bases at V and 6 bases at J, with 8 bases in the middle. Germline loops: CDR1 MNHEY, CDR2 SVGAGI.